Sequencing of this T cell receptor beta chain was carried out in a study of cytotoxic CD8 clonotypes in ibrutinib-treated CLL. Study overall: Response samples were obtained once patients had received a median around twelve months of treatment, range 6 to 36. Study-wide results and caveats: Contraction or stability on treatment was seen for public clonotypes, which were uncommon.

Regarding this clone: Its antigen is still unknown.

A 1 in 200,000 to 1 in 1 million T cell depth was the sequencing target. The assay was immunoSEQ multiplex PCR, and TCRdb's table has in-frame clones only and misses some. The sample lists fewer than 50,000 clones, roughly 50% occurring once. The J segment lost 6 bases and the V segment lost 4 bases, leaving 11 bases of the junction unmatched. Germline loops: CDR1 GTSNPN, CDR2 SVGIG (reference sequence). The CDR3 is made up of 15 amino acids. Cryopreserved PBMCs yielded around 2.1 micrograms of genomic DNA for TCR beta libraries. The TCR originated in a human donor with chronic lymphocytic leukemia. The source was PBMCs, collected after 12 months of ibrutinib treatment. The chain employs TRBV30 and TRBJ2-1; 8 nucleotides line up with TRBD2. The CDR3 region has the DNA TGTGCCTGGAAATGGGGACTAGGGGACTTCAATGAGCAGTTCTTC. This codes for CAWKWGLGDFNEQFF.